This T cell receptor (beta chain) was sequenced during a study of blood T cell repertoires in COVID-19. Study-level background: Spain, Italy and the United States supplied samples that represented acute and convalescent COVID-19. T cells, B-cell-depleted T cells, or PBMCs supplied cDNA or gDNA.

V lost 7 bases to trimming and J lost 0 bases; unmatched junction nucleotides: 9. The CDR3 spans 17 residues. Germline CDR1 reads ENHRY; CDR2 reads SYGVKD. Original data processing: Amplified reference gene primers provided the basis for estimating nucleated cell counts. The assay was immunoSEQ multiplex PCR, and TCRdb's table has in-frame clones only and misses some. V, J and clone size reflect that table, while D and trimming were determined from the DNA. The table includes about 98,000 clones, about 85% detected once. The sample taken for sequencing was peripheral blood. The TCR comes from a man between 65 and 85 years old with acute or convalescent COVID-19. The chain is built from TRBV10-3 and TRBJ2-4; 10 nucleotides line up with TRBD2. The CDR3 DNA follows: TGTGCCATCAATCCAGCGGGGGGGCTGCTAGCCAAAAACATTCAGTACTTC. Translation gives CAINPAGGLLAKNIQYF.